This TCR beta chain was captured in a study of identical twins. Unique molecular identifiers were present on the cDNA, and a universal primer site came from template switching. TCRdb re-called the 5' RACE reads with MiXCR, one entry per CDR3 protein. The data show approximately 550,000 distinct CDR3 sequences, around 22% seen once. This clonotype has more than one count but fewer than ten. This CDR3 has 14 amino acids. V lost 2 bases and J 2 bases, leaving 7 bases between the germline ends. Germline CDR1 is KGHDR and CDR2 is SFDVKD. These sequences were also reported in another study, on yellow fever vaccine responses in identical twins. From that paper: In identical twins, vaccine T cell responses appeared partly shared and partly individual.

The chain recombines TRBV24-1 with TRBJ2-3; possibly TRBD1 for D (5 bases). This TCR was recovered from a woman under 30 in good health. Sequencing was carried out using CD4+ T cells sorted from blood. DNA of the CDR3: TGTGCCACCAGTGATTCGACAGCCACAGATACGCAGTATTTT. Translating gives CATSDSTATDTQYF.